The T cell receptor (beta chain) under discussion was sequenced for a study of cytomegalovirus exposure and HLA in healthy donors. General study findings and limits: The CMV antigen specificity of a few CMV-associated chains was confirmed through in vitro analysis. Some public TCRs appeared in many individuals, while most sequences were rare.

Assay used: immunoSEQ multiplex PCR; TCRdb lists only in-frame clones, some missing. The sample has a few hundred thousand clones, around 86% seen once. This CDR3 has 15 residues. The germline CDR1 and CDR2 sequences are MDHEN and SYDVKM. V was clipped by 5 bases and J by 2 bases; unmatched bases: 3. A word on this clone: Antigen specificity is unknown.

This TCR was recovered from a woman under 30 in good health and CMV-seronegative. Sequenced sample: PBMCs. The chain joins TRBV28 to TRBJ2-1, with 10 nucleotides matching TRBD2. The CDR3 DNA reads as TGTGCCAGCAGTCCAACTAGCGGGACCTACAATGAGCAGTTCTTC. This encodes CASSPTSGTYNEQFF.